A single count supports the clone carrying this TCR beta chain. The antigen is not known. The data originate from a study of cytomegalovirus exposure and HLA in healthy donors. Study-level points and caveats: The Asian-associated ancestry cluster reportedly had fewer N-insertions than the roughly 670-donor mean in a later analysis. By a later analysis, the bulk of CMV-associated TCR beta chains appeared HLA-restricted. Among TCR sequences, most were rare, though some public TCRs appeared in many donors.

Vbeta (60) and Jbeta (13) primers were used in the PCR. Measured with immunoSEQ multiplex PCR; TCRdb has only the in-frame clones, and not every one. This sample has about 120,000 clones; 75% to 85% occur once, and the top ten carry around 8.9%. Germline CDR1 and CDR2: SGHRS and YFSETQ. V was cut by 0 bases and J by 3 bases, with 9 bases left in between. CDR3 size: 14 residues. The origin of this receptor is a man between 25 and 39 years old in good health and CMV-seropositive. This chain uses TRBV5-1 with TRBJ1-1, with unresolved D. The specimen sequenced was PBMCs. The CDR3 spells CASSLGGVDTEAFF. CDR3 sequence (DNA): TGCGCCAGCAGCTTGGGCGGAGTAGACACTGAAGCTTTCTTT.